Reported below is one TCR beta chain. Its target is unknown. This specimen belongs to a study of human T cells and chemical hapten exposure. Findings and caveats of the study: The study found expanded TCRs formed significantly more large CDR3 similarity clusters than controls.

In germline, CDR1 is SQVTM, CDR2 ANQGSEA. V lost 7 bases to trimming and J lost 5 bases, with 14 bases between them. This CDR3 comprises 12 residues. Unique molecular identifiers were attached to individual cDNA molecules during library preparation. TCRdb independently ran MiXCR on the RACE reads; one entry per CDR3 protein. The sample consists of tens of thousands of distinct CDR3 sequences, 8% to 13% of them appearing once. Time point reported: patch test 2, 6 weeks after DPC sensitization. Treatment noted: therapeutic diphenylcyclopropenone sensitization with weekly scalp DPC. This TCR derives from a woman aged 45 to 65 with alopecia areata. Some clones in this sample may be carry-over from other donors' samples. V and J are TRBV29-1 and TRBJ1-1; D uncertain. The sample consisted of whole blood, taken in connection with sensitization to the hapten diphenylcyclopropenone (DPC). The CDR3 reads CSAHLSVTEAFF. The CDR3 DNA follows: TGCAGCGCCCACCTCTCCGTTACTGAAGCTTTCTTT.